The 8 T cell receptor beta chains reported below all come from one sample, sequenced in a study of tumor-infiltrating lymphocytes in localized non-small cell lung cancer. The table came from immunoSEQ multiplex PCR; TCRdb's copy has only in-frame clones and leaves some out. Among 9,500 to 11,000 clones listed, about 75% were seen once. Specimen: uninvolved lung tissue not adjacent to the tumor. The receptor source for this set is a human donor with non-small cell lung cancer.

The chain uses TRBV5-4 and TRBJ1-6, with D uncertain. Germline assignment: CDR1 SGHNT and CDR2 YYREEE (reference sequence). V shed 3 bases and J shed 8 bases, with 6 bases lying between them. This CDR3 spans 12 amino acids. In DNA form, the CDR3 reads TGTGCCAGCAGCTCCACTCATTCACCCCTCCACTTT. Residues: CASSSTHSPLHF.

The genes are TRBV28 and TRBJ1-1; D gene unclear. V dropped 10 bases and J dropped 5 bases, with 14 bases sitting between them. This CDR3 spans 12 amino acids. Per the germline V gene, CDR1 is MDHEN and CDR2 is SYDVKM. The CDR3 DNA is TGTGCCACCCAATGGGAAGGGACTGAAGCTTTCTTT. Its translation: CATQWEGTEAFF.

V usage is TRBV21-1 and J usage is TRBJ1-2; the D call in the table, TRBD1, was not verified against the DNA. TRBV21-1 is an annotated pseudogene. The CDR3 covers 19 residues. CDR3 in amino acids: CASYSRTQLSGQLGYGYTF. In DNA form, the CDR3 reads TGTGCCAGCTACAGTCGGACCCAATTATCGGGACAGTTGGGGTATGGCTACACCTTC.

The chain couples TRBV2 to TRBJ1-2; 7 bases are shared with TRBD1. Germline V gene lookup returns CDR1 SNHLY and CDR2 FYNNEI. Trimming removed 2 bases from V and 3 bases from J; junction bases left unmatched: 6. The CDR3 runs 15 residues. The CDR3 DNA is TGTGCCAGCAGTGAACCCCGACAGGGTGACTATGGCTACACCTTC. As protein: CASSEPRQGDYGYTF.

The rearrangement joins TRBV6-1 to TRBJ2-2; 13 bases agree with TRBD2. The CDR3 has 19 amino acids. CDR1 and CDR2 from the germline V gene are MNHNS and SASEGT. With 4 bases clipped from V and 0 bases from J, the junction kept 8 bases outside the gene matches. CDR3 residues: CASSVPTSGRTANTGELFF. The CDR3 bases are TGTGCCAGCAGTGTCCCGACTAGCGGGAGGACCGCGAACACCGGGGAGCTGTTTTTT.

This clone was detected only a few times. This chain connects TRBV7-6 to TRBJ2-7; TRBD1 matches at 10 bases. CDR3 length: 16 amino acids. Germline-derived CDR1 and CDR2 are SGHVS and FNYEAQ. V trimming: 5 bases; J trimming: 5 bases; junction bases outside the gene matches: 12. The CDR3, as DNA: TGTGCCAGCAGCCCTGACCGGGACAGGGGCGAAAACGAGCAGTACTTC. It yields the protein CASSPDRDRGENEQYF.

This sequence joins TRBV4-1 and TRBJ2-7, with 11 nucleotides matching TRBD2. V lost 3 bases to trimming and J lost 6 bases; unmatched junction nucleotides: 13. CDR1 and CDR2 from the germline V gene are MGHRA and YSYEKL. This CDR3 contains 17 residues. The CDR3 sequence is CASSQAGLAGGRSEQYF. In DNA form, the CDR3 reads TGCGCCAGCAGCCAGGCCGGGTTAGCGGGGGGGCGATCCGAGCAGTACTTC.

The V call is TRBV5-6, the J call TRBJ1-1; the D gene is possibly TRBD1 (5 bases). Germline values: CDR1 SGHDT, CDR2 YYEEEE. V shed 4 bases and J shed 1 base, with 14 bases lying between them. This CDR3 has 15 amino acids. The CDR3 region has the DNA TGTGCCAGCAGCGGACCGGGACTGCCGAACACTGAAGCTTTCTTT. Its protein is CASSGPGLPNTEAFF.